These 7 T cell receptor beta chains were sequenced from one sample in a study of blood T cell repertoires in COVID-19. The data were produced by immunoSEQ multiplex PCR, yet TCRdb's version contains in-frame clones alone and is incomplete. The sample holds fewer than 300,000 clones, roughly 90% seen once. The specimen sequenced was peripheral blood. These receptors came from a woman in her 30s with acute or convalescent COVID-19.

The rearrangement uses TRBV2 and TRBJ1-4; D is ambiguous. The CDR3 has 12 amino acids. Germline CDR1 reads SNHLY; CDR2 reads FYNNEI. V was cut by 7 bases and J by 5 bases, with 8 bases left in between. The CDR3 bases are TGTGCCAGCATGGCGCGGAATGAAAAACTGTTTTTT. Amino acids: CASMARNEKLFF.

The rearrangement joins TRBV7-6 to TRBJ2-7, with TRBD2 as a possible D gene (5 bases). CDR1 and CDR2 from the germline V gene are SGHVS and FNYEAQ. Deletions cut 8 bases from V and 5 bases from J, with 10 bases between. CDR3 size: 11 residues. CDR3 sequence: CASGSRNEQYF. As DNA, the CDR3 is TGTGCCAGCGGGAGTCGGAACGAGCAGTACTTC.

This clone has only one observation. The chain joins TRBV12-5 to TRBJ2-1, with D perhaps matching TRBD1 (5 bases). Germline V gene lookup returns CDR1 LGHNT and CDR2 FRNRAP. This CDR3 comprises 15 residues. Deletions cut 9 bases from V and 5 bases from J, with 20 bases between. This CDR3 reads CASSSGAGFHNEQFF. The CDR3 DNA sequence: TGTGCTAGCAGCAGTGGGGCAGGGTTCCACAATGAGCAGTTCTTC.

The chain recombines TRBV11-2 with TRBJ2-1, with TRBD1 as a possible D gene (6 bases). CDR3 length: 16 residues. V gave up 3 bases and J gave up 6 bases, with 18 bases separating them. Germline loops: CDR1 SGHAT, CDR2 FQNNGV. The CDR3 nucleotides read TGTGCCAGCAGCTTCCAATCGGGCTCAGGGGTCAATGAGCAGTTCTTC. Protein sequence: CASSFQSGSGVNEQFF. Filled out from reference TRBV11-2 and TRBJ2-1, the complete variable domain reads EAGVAQSPRYKIIEKRQSVAFWCNPISGHATLYWYQQILGQGPKLLIQFQNNGVVDDSQLPKDRFSAERLKGVDSTLKIQPAKLEDSAVYLCASSFQSGSGVNEQFFGPGTRLTVL.

The gene calls are TRBV3-1 (or the pseudogene TRBV3-2) and TRBJ2-1, with 10 bases aligning to TRBD2. The CDR3 contains 15 residues. Per germline, CDR1 LGHDT and CDR2 YNNKEL (reference sequence). V lost 3 bases, J lost 9 bases, and 8 bases stayed unmatched. The CDR3 reads CASSHGSGRSVEQFF. CDR3 bases: TGTGCCAGCAGCCACGGTAGCGGGAGGAGCGTTGAGCAGTTCTTC.

Here the CDR3 DNA reads TGTGCCAGCAGTCCCCTCGCGACTGAAGCTTTCTTT. As protein: CASSPLATEAFF. J is TRBJ1-1 and V is TRBV12-3 or TRBV12-4; no clear D. The CDR3 spans 12 residues. Trimming left V 5 bases short and J 5 bases short, with 9 bases between.

The V and J genes are TRBV19 and TRBJ2-5; 9 positions agree with TRBD1. The CDR3 is 16 residues long. From germline, CDR1 is LNHDA and CDR2 SQIVND (reference sequence). After removal of 5 bases from V and 4 bases from J, the junction contained 11 bases not matched to a gene. CDR3 nucleotide sequence: TGTGCCAGTAGTCCACAGGGGGCGTTAGGTCGAGAGACCCAGTACTTC. It encodes CASSPQGALGRETQYF.